These 9 T cell receptor beta chains originate from one sample sequenced in a study of OX40 agonist ivuxolimab in advanced cancers. Using immunoSEQ multiplex PCR, the repertoire was profiled, and TCRdb retains in-frame clones only, with some absent. The sample gives tens of thousands of clones, 82% of which show up once; about 20% is in the top ten. Specimen: CD4+ or CD8+ T cells sorted from blood, collected in a trial of the OX40 agonist ivuxolimab. The receptors shown here come from an adult with an advanced solid tumor such as melanoma, head and neck, liver or kidney cancer.

The sample holds one count of this clone. This chain connects TRBV9 to TRBJ2-7; D call uncertain. CDR1 and CDR2 from the germline V gene are SGDLS and YYNGEE. V dropped 1 base and J dropped 1 base, with 9 bases sitting between them. This CDR3 is built from 14 residues. The CDR3 DNA follows: TGTGCCAGCAGCGTACAGGCGGCATCCTACGAGCAGTACTTC. It encodes CASSVQAASYEQYF. The whole variable domain, filled in from reference TRBV9 and TRBJ2-7, reads DSGVTQTPKHLITATGQRVTLRCSPRSGDLSVYWYQQSLDQGLQFLIQYYNGEERAKGNILERFSAQQFPDLHSELNLSSLELGDSALYFCASSVQAASYEQYFGPGTRLTVT.

The chain has TRBV15 and TRBJ2-7, with a tentative D call TRBD2 (6 bases). V dropped 5 bases and J dropped 6 bases, with 23 bases sitting between them. The germline gives CDR1 LNHNV, CDR2 YYDKDF (reference sequence). The CDR3 sequence is 16 residues long. This CDR3 reads CATSPKNDVKGLEQYF. DNA for the CDR3: TGTGCCACCAGCCCGAAAAATGACGTAAAGGGACTCGAGCAGTACTTC.

The genes are TRBV10-3 and TRBJ2-1, with D possibly being TRBD2 (5 bases). The CDR3 contains 17 residues. The germline V gene has CDR1 ENHRY and CDR2 SYGVKD. V lost 6 bases and J 8 bases, leaving 26 bases between the germline ends. DNA of the CDR3: TGTGCCATCAGCATACCCCCCGGGCGACGGGATCGGGATGAGCAGTTCTTC. Its protein product is CAISIPPGRRDRDEQFF.

The table lists this clone with a count of one. The rearrangement uses TRBV5-1 and TRBJ1-2; 8 nucleotides match TRBD1. CDR1 is SGHRS and CDR2 is YFSETQ in the germline V gene. The CDR3 contains 15 residues. The trim removed 4 bases at V and 3 bases at J, leaving 8 bases unmatched. For the CDR3, the DNA is TGCGCCAGCAGCGTGACAGGGGACGAGGACTATGGCTACACCTTC. Translating gives CASSVTGDEDYGYTF.

The CDR3 is CASSFMGQVSYEQYF. DNA for the CDR3: TGTGCCAGCAGCTTTATGGGGCAGGTCTCCTACGAGCAGTACTTC. This sequence joins TRBV5-6 and TRBJ2-7; the D gene is possibly TRBD1 (5 bases). CDR1 SGHDT and CDR2 YYEEEE come from the germline V gene. Trimming pared 2 bases from V and 0 bases from J, leaving 12 bases between. CDR3 length: 15 amino acids.

V and J are TRBV28 and TRBJ2-1; 8 nucleotides line up with TRBD1. CDR3 length: 16 residues. The V gene end was trimmed by 4 bases and the J gene end by 5 bases; junction bases not matched to a gene: 10. Germline V gives CDR1 MDHEN, CDR2 SYDVKM. CDR3 sequence: CASSSIQGGVNNEQFF. Here the CDR3 DNA reads TGTGCCAGCAGTTCAATACAGGGGGGTGTTAACAATGAGCAGTTCTTC.

The chain employs TRBV6-1 and TRBJ1-4, with D tentatively TRBD1 (5 bases). CDR1 is MNHNS and CDR2 is SASEGT in the germline V gene. CDR3 length equals 14 residues. V dropped 0 bases and J dropped 4 bases, with 6 bases sitting between them. Here the CDR3 reads CASSEATVNEKLFF. CDR3 sequence (DNA): TGTGCCAGCAGTGAAGCGACAGTTAATGAAAAACTGTTTTTT.

The genes are TRBV19 and TRBJ2-2; D may be TRBD1 (6 bases). The CDR3 totals 13 residues. Trimming shortened V by 6 bases and J by 5 bases, and 10 bases separated the two germline ends. CDR1 is LNHDA, CDR2 SQIVND, per germline (reference sequence). CDR3 loop: CASSDQGTGELFF. CDR3 DNA sequence: TGTGCCAGTAGCGACCAGGGGACCGGGGAGCTGTTTTTT. Full variable domain (outside the CDR3, taken from reference TRBV19 and TRBJ2-2): DGGITQSPKYLFRKEGQNVTLSCEQNLNHDAMYWYRQDPGQGLRLIYYSQIVNDFQKGDIAEGYSVSREKKESFPLTVTSAQKNPTAFYLCASSDQGTGELFFGEGSRLTVL.

This chain connects TRBV6-4 to TRBJ2-3; 8 bases are a match to TRBD2. The CDR3 runs 15 residues. V shed 3 bases, J shed 0 bases, and the junction held 2 bases outside the gene matches. Germline-derived CDR1 and CDR2 are MRHNA and SNTAGT. CDR3 protein: CASSERGESTDTQYF. The CDR3 coding sequence is TGTGCCAGCAGTGAGCGGGGGGAAAGCACAGATACGCAGTATTTT.